This T cell receptor (beta chain) was identified during a study of CXCR3-negative and CXCR3-positive naive CD8 T cells. This CDR3 is 16 amino acids long. Germline V gene lookup returns CDR1 SGHRS and CDR2 YFSETQ. The authors made the TRB cDNA libraries by 5' RACE using UMI labels. Following a re-call of the 5' RACE reads, TCRdb has one entry per CDR3 protein and lacks DNA. The sample spans thousands of distinct CDR3 sequences; the ten largest clones claim 1.5% to 2%. By frequency, this clonotype registers medium-sized (0.01 to 0.1%). Its antigen is unidentified. The study's findings and limits: Similar TRBV-TRBJ gene usage was seen in naive CXCR3-negative and CXCR3-positive cells, but not in memory cells. Researchers report that CXCR3-positive naive cells carry more hydrophobic TRB CDR3s than CXCR3-negative naive cells.

The sorter processed each CD8+ T cell subset in triplicate at some 330,000 cells apiece. The rearrangement joins TRBV5-1 to TRBJ2-1; the TCRdb D gene call, TRBD2, has no DNA to confirm it. Sample: naive CXCR3+ CD8+ T cells from blood. Subset here: CD45RO-CCR7+CD27+CD95- naive CD8+ T cells expressing CXCR3 (TNR3+). The source of this sequence is a human donor in good health. Some clones in this sample may be carry-over from other donors' samples. This CDR3 reads CASSLALARKNNEQFF.